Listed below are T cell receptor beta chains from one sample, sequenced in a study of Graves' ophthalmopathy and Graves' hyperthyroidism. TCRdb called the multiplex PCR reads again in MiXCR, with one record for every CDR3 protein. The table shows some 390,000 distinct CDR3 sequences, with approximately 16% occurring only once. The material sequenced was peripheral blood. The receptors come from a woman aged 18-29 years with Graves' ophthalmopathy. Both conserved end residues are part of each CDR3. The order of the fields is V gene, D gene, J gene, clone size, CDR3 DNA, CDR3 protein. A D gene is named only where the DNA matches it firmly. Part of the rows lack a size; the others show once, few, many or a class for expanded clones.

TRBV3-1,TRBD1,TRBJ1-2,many,TGTGCCAGCAGCTCCCGGGACAGGGCCCTATGGGGCTACACCTTC,CASSSRDRALWGYTF
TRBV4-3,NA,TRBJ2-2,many,TGCGCCAGCAGCCAAGGGCAGGGGCTCGCAGTCACCGGGGAGCTGTTTTTT,CASSQGQGLAVTGELFF
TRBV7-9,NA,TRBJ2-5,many,TGTGCCAGCAGCTCCCAGACGGCGGGAGAGACCCAGTACTTC,CASSSQTAGETQYF
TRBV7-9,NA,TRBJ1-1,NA,TGTGCCAGCAGCTTAGTGGGCAGGGGACGGACTGAAGCTTTCTTT,CASSLVGRGRTEAFF
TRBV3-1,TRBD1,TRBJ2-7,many,TGTGCCAGCAGCCCCCGACAGGGGAGTTTCTCGTACGAGCAGTACTTC,CASSPRQGSFSYEQYF
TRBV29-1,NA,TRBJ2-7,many,TGCAGCGTTAGAGCCGAAAGCTCCTACGAGCAGTACTTC,CSVRAESSYEQYF
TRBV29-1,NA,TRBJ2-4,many,TGCAGCGTTCGACCCGGGAAAAACATTCAGTACTTC,CSVRPGKNIQYF
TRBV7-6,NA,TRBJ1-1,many,TGTGCCAGCAGCTTCGGACAGTTCATGAACACTGAAGCTTTCTTT,CASSFGQFMNTEAFF
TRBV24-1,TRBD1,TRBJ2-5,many,TGTGCCACCAGTGACCCGGGACAGGTCCAAGAGACCCAGTACTTC,CATSDPGQVQETQYF
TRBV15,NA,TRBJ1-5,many,TGTGCCACCAGCAGAGATTGGGCCGGGGGGGAGTATAGCAATCAGCCCCAGCATTTT,CATSRDWAGGEYSNQPQHF